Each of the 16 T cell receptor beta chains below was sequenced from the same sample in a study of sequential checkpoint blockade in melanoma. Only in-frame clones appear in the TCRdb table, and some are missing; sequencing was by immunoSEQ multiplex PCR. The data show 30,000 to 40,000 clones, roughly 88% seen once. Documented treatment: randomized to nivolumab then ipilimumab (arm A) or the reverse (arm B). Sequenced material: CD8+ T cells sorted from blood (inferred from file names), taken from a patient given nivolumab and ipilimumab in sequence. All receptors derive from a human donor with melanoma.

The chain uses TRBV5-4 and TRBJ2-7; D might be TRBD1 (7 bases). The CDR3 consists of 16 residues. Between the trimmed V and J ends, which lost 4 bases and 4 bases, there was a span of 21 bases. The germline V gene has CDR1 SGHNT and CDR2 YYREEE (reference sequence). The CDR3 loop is CASSEAPGQEGYEQYV. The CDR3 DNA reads TGTGCCAGCAGCGAGGCCCCCGGACAGGAGGGATACGAGCAGTACGTC.

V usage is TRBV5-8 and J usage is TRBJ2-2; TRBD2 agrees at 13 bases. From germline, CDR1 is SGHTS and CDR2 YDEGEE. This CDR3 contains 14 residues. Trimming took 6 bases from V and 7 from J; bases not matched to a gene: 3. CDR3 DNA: TGTGCCAGCACCTGGACTAGCGGGAGCGGGGAGCTGTTTTTT. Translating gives CASTWTSGSGELFF.

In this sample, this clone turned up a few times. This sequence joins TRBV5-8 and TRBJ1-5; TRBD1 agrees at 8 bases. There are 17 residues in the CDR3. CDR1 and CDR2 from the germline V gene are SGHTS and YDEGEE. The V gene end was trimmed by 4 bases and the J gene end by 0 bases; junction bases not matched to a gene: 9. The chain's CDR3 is CASSQRKTGVSNQPQHF. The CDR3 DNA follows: TGTGCCAGCAGCCAAAGAAAGACAGGGGTTAGCAATCAGCCCCAGCATTTT. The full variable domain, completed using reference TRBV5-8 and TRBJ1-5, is EAGVTQSPTHLIKTRGQQATLRCSPISGHTSVYWYQQALGLGLQFLLWYDEGEERNRGNFPPRFSGRQFPNYSSELNVNALELEDSALYLCASSQRKTGVSNQPQHFGDGTRLSIL.

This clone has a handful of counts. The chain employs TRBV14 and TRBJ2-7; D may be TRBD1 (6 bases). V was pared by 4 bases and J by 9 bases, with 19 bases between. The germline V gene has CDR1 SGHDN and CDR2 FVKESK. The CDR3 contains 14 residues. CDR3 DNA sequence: TGTGCCAGCAGCCTCGGACAGTTCGTGTTGGGGCAGTACTTC. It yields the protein CASSLGQFVLGQYF.

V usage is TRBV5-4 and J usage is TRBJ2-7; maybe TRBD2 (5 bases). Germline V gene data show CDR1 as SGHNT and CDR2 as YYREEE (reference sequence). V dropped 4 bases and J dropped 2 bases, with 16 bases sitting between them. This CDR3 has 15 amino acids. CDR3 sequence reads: CASSPSPPGTYEQYF. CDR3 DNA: TGTGCCAGCAGCCCGTCGCCTCCGGGGACCTACGAGCAGTACTTC.

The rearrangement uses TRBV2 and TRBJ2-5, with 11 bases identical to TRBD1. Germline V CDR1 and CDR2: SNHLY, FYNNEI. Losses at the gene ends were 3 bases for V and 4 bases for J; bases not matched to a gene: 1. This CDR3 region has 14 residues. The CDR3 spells CASSEGQGVETQYF. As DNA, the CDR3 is TGTGCCAGCAGTGAGGGACAGGGGGTAGAGACCCAGTACTTC.

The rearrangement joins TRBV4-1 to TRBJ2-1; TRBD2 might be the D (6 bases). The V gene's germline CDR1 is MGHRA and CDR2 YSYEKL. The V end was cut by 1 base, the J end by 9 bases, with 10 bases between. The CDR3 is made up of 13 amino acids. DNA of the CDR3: TGCGCCAGCAGCCAAGCGGGGGAAGCTGAGCAGTTCTTC. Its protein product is CASSQAGEAEQFF.

The DNA of the CDR3 is TGTGCCAGCAGCCCGGGGAGACAGGGGGACAATGAGCAGTTCTTC. This encodes CASSPGRQGDNEQFF. The chain carries TRBV7-6 and TRBJ2-1, with 9 bases aligning to TRBD1. Germline CDR1 reads SGHVS; CDR2 reads FNYEAQ. The CDR3 is 15 amino acids. V lost 5 bases, J lost 5 bases, and 7 bases stayed unmatched. The variable domain in full, completed from reference TRBV7-6 and TRBJ2-1, reads GAGVSQSPRYKVTKRGQDVALRCDPISGHVSLYWYRQALGQGPEFLTYFNYEAQQDKSGLPNDRFSAERPEGSISTLTIQRTEQRDSAMYRCASSPGRQGDNEQFFGPGTRLTVL.

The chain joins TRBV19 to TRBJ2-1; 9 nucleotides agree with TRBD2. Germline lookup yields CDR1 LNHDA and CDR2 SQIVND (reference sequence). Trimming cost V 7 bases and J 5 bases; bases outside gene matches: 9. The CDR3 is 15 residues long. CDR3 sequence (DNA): TGTGCCAGTACCGCGGGGGGGGGCGGAGACAATGAGCAGTTCTTC. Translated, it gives CASTAGGGGDNEQFF.

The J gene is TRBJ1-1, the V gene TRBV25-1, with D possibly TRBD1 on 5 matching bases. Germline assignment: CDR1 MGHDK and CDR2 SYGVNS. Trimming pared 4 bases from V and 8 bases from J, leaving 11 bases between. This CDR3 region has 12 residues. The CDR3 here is CASSGLTAEAFF. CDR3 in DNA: TGTGCCAGCAGTGGACTGACAGCCGAAGCTTTCTTT.

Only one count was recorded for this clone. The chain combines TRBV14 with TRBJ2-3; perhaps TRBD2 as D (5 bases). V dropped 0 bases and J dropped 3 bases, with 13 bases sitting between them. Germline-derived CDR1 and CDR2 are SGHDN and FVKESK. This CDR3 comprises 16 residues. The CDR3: CASSQEILALTDTQYF. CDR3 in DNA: TGTGCCAGCAGCCAAGAAATCCTAGCCCTTACAGATACGCAGTATTTT.

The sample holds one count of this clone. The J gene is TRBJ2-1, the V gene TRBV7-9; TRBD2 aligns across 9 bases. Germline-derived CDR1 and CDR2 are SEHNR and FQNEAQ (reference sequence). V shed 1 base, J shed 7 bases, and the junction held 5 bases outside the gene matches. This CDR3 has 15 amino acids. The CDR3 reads CASSLVGTSMNEQFF. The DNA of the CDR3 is TGTGCCAGCAGCTTAGTTGGGACTAGCATGAATGAGCAGTTCTTC.

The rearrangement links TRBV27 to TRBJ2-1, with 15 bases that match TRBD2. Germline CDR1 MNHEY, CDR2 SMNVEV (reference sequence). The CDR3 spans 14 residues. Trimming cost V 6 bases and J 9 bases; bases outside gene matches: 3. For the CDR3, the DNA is TGTGCCAGCAGGGGACTAGCGGGAGGTATTGAGCAGTTCTTC. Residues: CASRGLAGGIEQFF.

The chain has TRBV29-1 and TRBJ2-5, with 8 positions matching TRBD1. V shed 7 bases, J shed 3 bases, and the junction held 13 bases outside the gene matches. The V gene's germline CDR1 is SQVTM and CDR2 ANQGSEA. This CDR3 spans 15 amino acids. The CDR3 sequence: CSAAAEDRAEETQYF. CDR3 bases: TGCAGCGCCGCGGCCGAGGACAGGGCAGAAGAGACCCAGTACTTC.

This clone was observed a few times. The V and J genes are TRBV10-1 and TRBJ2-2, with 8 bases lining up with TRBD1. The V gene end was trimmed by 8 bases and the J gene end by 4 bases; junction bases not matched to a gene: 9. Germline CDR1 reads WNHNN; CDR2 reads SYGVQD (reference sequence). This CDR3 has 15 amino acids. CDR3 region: CASSDAGTGTGELFF. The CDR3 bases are TGCGCCAGCTCCGATGCCGGGACAGGCACCGGGGAGCTGTTTTTT.

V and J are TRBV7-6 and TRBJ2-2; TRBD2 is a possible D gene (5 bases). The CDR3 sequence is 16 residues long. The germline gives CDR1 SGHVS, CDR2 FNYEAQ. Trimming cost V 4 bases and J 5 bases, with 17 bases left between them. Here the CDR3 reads CASSSPESGFTGELFF. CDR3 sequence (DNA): TGTGCCAGCAGCTCCCCGGAGTCGGGATTTACCGGGGAGCTGTTTTTT.